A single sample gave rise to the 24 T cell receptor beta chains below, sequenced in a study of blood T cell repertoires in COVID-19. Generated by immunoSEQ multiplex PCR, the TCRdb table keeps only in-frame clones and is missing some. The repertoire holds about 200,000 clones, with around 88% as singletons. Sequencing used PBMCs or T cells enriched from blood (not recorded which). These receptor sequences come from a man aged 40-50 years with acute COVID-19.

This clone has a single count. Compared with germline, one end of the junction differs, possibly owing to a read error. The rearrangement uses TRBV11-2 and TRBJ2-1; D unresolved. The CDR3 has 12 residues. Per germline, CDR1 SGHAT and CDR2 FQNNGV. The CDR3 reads CASSTTGRELFF. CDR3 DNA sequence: TGTGCCAGCAGCACCACTGGGCGCGAGCTGTTCTTC.

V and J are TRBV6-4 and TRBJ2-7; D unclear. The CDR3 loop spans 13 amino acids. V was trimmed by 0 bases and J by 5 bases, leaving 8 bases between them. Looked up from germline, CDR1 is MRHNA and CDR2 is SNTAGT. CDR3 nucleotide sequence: TGTGCCAGCAGTGACTCGGCGGAAGACGAGCAGTACTTC. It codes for CASSDSAEDEQYF.

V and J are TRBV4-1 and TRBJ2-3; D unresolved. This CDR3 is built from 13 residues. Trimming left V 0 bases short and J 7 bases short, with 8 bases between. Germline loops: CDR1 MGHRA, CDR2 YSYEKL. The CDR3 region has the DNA TGCGCCAGCAGCCAAGATCCCCCAAATACGCAGTATTTT. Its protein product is CASSQDPPNTQYF.

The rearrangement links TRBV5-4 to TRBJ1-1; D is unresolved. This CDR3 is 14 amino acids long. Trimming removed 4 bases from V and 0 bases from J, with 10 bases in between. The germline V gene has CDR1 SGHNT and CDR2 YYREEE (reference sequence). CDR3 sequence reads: CASSPLGLNTEAFF. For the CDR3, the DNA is TGTGCCAGCAGCCCCCTGGGCCTGAACACTGAAGCTTTCTTT.

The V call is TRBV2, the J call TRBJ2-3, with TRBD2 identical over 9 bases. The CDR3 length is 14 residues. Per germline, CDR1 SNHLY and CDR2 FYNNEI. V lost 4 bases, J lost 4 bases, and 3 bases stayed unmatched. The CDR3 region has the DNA TGTGCCAGCAGTGTGGCTAGCGGGGCAGATACGCAGTATTTT. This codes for CASSVASGADTQYF.

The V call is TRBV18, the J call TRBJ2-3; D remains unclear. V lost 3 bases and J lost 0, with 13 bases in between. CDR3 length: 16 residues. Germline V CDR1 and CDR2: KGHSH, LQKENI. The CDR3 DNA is TGTGCCAGCTCACCCCTCGGTTCCGCTAGCACAGATACGCAGTATTTT. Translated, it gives CASSPLGSASTDTQYF. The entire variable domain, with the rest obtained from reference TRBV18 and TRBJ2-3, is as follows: NAGVMQNPRHLVRRRGQEARLRCSPMKGHSHVYWYRQLPEEGLKFMVYLQKENIIDESGMPKERFSAEFPKEGPSILRIQQVVRGDSAAYFCASSPLGSASTDTQYFGPGTRLTVL.

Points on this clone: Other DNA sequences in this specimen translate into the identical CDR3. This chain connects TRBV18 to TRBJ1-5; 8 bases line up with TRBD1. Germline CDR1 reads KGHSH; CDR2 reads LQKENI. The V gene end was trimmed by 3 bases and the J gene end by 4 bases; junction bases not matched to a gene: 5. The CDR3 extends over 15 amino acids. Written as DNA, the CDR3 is TGTGCCAGCTCACCCGACAGGGGTGGGAATCAGCCCCAGCATTTT. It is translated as CASSPDRGGNQPQHF.

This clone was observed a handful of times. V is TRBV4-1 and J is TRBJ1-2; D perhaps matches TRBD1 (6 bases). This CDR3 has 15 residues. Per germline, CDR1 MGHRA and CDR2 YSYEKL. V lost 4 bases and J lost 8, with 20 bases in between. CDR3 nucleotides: TGCGCCAGCAGCCGGAGAACAGGGACCTCTGAGGGCTACACCTTC. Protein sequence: CASSRRTGTSEGYTF.

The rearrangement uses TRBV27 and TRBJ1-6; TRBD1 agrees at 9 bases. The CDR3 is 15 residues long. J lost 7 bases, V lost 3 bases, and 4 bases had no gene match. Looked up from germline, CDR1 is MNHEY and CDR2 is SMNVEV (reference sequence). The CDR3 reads CASSFLDRGNSPLHF. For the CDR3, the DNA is TGTGCCAGCAGTTTTTTGGACAGGGGAAATTCACCCCTCCACTTT.

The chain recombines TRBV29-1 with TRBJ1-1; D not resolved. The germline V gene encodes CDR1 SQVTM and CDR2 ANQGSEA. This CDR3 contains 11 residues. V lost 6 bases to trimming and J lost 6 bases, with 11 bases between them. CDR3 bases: TGCAGCGTCGCCCGGAGGGCTGAAGCTTTCTTT. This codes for CSVARRAEAFF.

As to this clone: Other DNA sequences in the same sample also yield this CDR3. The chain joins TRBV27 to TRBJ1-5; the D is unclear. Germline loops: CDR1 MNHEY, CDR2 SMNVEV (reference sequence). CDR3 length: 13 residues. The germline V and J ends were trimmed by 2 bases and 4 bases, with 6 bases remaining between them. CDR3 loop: CASSLTGNQPQHF. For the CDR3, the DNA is TGTGCCAGCAGTTTAACGGGGAATCAGCCCCAGCATTTT.

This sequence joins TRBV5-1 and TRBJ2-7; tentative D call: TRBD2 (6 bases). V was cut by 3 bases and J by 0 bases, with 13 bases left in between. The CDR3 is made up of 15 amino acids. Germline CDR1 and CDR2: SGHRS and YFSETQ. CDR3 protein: CASSYNGSPSYEQYF. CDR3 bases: TGCGCCAGCAGCTACAACGGGAGCCCCTCCTACGAGCAGTACTTC.

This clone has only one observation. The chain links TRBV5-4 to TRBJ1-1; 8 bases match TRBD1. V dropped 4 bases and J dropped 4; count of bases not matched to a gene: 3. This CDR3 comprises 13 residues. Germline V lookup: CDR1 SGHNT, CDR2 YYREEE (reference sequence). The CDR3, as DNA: TGTGCCAGCAGCGCAGGGGGCCGCACTGAAGCTTTCTTT. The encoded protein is CASSAGGRTEAFF. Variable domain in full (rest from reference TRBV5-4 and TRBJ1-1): ETGVTQSPTHLIKTRGQQVTLRCSSQSGHNTVSWYQQALGQGPQFIFQYYREEENGRGNFPPRFSGLQFPNYSSELNVNALELDDSALYLCASSAGGRTEAFFGQGTRLTVV.

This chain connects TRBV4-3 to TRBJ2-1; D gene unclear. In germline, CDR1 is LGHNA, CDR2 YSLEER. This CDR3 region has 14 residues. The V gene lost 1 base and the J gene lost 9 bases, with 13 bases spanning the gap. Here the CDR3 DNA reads TGCGCCAGCAGCCAAGGATTTGTCGCCAGTGAGCAGTTCTTC. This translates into CASSQGFVASEQFF.

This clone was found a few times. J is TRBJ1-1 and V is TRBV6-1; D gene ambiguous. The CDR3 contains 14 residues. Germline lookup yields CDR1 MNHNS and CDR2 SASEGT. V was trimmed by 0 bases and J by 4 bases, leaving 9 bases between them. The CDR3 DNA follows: TGTGCCAGCAGTGAAGCCCCGGAGGGCACTGAAGCTTTCTTT. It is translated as CASSEAPEGTEAFF.

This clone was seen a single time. CDR3 region: CASSYPHGGLMNTEAFF. The CDR3 bases are TGTGCCAGCAGCTACCCCCACGGGGGGTTAATGAACACTGAAGCTTTCTTT. V is TRBV7-9 and J is TRBJ1-1; D is possibly TRBD1 (5 bases). The CDR3 covers 17 residues. The ends were cut back, 4 bases at V and 0 bases at J, with 18 bases in the middle. CDR1 is SEHNR and CDR2 is FQNEAQ in the germline V gene (reference sequence).

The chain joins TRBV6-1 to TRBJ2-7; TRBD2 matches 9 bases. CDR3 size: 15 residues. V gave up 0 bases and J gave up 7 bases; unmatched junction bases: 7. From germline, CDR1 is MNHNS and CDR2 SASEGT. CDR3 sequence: CASSEARNLAGEQYF. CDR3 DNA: TGTGCCAGCAGTGAAGCGCGGAACCTAGCGGGGGAGCAGTACTTC.

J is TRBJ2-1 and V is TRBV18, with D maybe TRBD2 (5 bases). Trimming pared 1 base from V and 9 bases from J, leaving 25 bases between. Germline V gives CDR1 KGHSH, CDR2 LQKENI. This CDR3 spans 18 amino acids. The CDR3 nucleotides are TGTGCCAGCTCACCACGGGGTGGGTTACCCTCAGGAGGCCGTGAGCAGTTCTTC. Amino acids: CASSPRGGLPSGGREQFF.

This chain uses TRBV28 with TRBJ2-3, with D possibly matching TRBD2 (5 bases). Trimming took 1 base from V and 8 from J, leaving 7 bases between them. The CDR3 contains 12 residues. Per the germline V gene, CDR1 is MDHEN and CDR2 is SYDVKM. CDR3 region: CASSLFRGTQYF. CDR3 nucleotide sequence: TGTGCCAGCAGTTTATTCCGGGGTACGCAGTATTTT.

CDR3: CASSNPGQKNEKLFF. In nucleotides, the CDR3 is TGTGCCAGCAGTAATCCGGGACAGAAGAATGAAAAACTGTTTTTT. The gene calls are TRBV27 and TRBJ1-4, with 7 bases identical to TRBD1. The CDR3 runs to 15 residues. Unmatched junction bases numbered 8, after V lost 5 bases and J lost 5 bases. Germline CDR1 reads MNHEY; CDR2 reads SMNVEV (reference sequence).

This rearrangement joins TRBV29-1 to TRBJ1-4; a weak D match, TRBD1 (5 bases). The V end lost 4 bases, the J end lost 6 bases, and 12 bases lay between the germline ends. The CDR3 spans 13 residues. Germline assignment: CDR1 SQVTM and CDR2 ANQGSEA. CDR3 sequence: CSVVPGGYEKLFF. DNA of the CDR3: TGCAGCGTTGTCCCCGGGGGATATGAAAAACTGTTTTTT.

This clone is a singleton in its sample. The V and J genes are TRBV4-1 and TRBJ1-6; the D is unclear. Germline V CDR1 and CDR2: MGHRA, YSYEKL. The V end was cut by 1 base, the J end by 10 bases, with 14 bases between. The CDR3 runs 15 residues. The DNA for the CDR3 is TGCGCCAGCAGCCAAGGGTCTGCGTCATGGTCACCCCTCCACTTT. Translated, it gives CASSQGSASWSPLHF.

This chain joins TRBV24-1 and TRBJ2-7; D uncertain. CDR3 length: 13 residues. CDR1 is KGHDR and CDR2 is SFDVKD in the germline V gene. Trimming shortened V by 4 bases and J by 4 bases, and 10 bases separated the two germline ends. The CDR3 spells CATSDTPGYEQYF. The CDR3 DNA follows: TGTGCCACCAGTGACACACCCGGGTACGAGCAGTACTTC.

The DNA of the CDR3 is TGTGCCAGCAGCCAAGACGACTTGGGACACGCCATATATTTT. Translating it yields CASSQDDLGHAIYF. This sequence joins TRBV3-1 (or the pseudogene TRBV3-2) and TRBJ1-3; tentative D call: TRBD1 (6 bases). CDR1 LGHDT and CDR2 YNNKEL come from the germline V gene (reference sequence). The CDR3 is 14 residues long. V lost 0 bases to trimming and J lost 11 bases, with 14 bases between them.